This T cell receptor (beta chain) was found in a study of blood T cell repertoires in COVID-19. Study-level background: Sites in the United States, Italy and Spain provided acute and convalescent COVID-19 samples. PBMCs, B-cell-depleted T cells, or T cells were the source of the cDNA or gDNA that made up the material.

As handled by the study authors: The assay estimated nucleated cells by amplifying reference gene primers. Assay used: immunoSEQ multiplex PCR; TCRdb lists only in-frame clones, some missing. V and J calls and clone size are as listed in that table; D and trimming were resolved from the DNA. Here the sample spans approximately 220,000 clones, about 86% being singletons. The CDR3 is made up of 17 amino acids. V lost 5 bases to trimming and J lost 0 bases; unmatched junction nucleotides: 10. Germline V gene data show CDR1 as LNHDA and CDR2 as SQIVND (reference sequence). This sequence originates from a woman aged 45-59 years with acute or convalescent COVID-19. The sample was peripheral blood. The chain uses TRBV19 and TRBJ1-3, with 7 bases lining up with TRBD1. CDR3 loop: CASSYWDSLRSGNTIYF. CDR3 DNA sequence: TGTGCCAGTAGTTACTGGGACAGTCTTCGCTCTGGAAACACCATATATTTT.